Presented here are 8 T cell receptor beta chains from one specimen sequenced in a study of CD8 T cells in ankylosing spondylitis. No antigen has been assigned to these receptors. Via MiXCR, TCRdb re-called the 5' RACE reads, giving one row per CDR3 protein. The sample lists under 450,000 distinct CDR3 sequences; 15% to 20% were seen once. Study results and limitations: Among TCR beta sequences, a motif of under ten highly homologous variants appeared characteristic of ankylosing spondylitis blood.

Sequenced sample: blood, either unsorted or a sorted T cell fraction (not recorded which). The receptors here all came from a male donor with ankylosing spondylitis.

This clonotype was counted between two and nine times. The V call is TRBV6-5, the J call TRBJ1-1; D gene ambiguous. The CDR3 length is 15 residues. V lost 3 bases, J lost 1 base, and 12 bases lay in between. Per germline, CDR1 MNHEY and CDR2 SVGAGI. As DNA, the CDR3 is TGTGCCAGCAGTTATCAACAGACGGCGAACACTGAAGCTTTCTTT. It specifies CASSYQQTANTEAFF.

The chain's CDR3 is CASRNSGTSGGRYNEQFF. CDR3 bases: TGTGCCAGCAGGAACTCTGGGACTAGCGGGGGACGTTACAATGAGCAGTTCTTC. The rearrangement uses TRBV11-2 and TRBJ2-1; 14 bases match TRBD2. The CDR3 consists of 18 residues. CDR1 is SGHAT, CDR2 FQNNGV, per germline. V shed 6 bases, J shed 4 bases, and the junction held 11 bases outside the gene matches.

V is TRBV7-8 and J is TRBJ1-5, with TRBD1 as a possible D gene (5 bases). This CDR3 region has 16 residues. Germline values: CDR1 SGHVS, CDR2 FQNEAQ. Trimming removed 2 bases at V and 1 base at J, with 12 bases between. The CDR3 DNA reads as TGTGCCAGCAGCTTAAGTGGGGCACTGAGCAATCAGCCCCAGCATTTT. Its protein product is CASSLSGALSNQPQHF.

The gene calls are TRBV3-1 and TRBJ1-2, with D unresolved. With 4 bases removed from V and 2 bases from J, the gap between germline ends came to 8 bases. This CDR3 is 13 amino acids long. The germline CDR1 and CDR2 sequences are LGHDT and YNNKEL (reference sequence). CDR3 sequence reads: CASSPKTNYGYTF. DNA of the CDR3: TGTGCCAGCAGCCCCAAGACCAACTATGGCTACACCTTC.

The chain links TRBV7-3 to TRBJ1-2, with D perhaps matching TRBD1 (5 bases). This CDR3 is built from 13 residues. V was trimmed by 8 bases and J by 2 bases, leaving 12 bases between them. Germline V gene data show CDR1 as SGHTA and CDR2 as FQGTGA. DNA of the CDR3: TGTGCCAGCGCCTTGACAGCGAACTATGGCTACACCTTC. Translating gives CASALTANYGYTF.

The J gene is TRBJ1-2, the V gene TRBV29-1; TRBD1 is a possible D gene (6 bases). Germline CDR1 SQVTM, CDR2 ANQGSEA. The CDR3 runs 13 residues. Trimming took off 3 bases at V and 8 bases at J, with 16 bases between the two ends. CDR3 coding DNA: TGCAGCGTTGATTCGGGGGGCAGGGACGGCTACACCTTC. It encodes CSVDSGGRDGYTF.

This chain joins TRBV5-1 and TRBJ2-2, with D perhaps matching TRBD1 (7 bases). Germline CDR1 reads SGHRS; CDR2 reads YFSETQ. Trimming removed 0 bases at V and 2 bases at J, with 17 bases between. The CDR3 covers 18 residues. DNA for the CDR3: TGCGCCAGCAGCTTGGCCGCGGCGGGACAGCCCAACACCGGGGAGCTGTTTTTT. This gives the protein CASSLAAAGQPNTGELFF.

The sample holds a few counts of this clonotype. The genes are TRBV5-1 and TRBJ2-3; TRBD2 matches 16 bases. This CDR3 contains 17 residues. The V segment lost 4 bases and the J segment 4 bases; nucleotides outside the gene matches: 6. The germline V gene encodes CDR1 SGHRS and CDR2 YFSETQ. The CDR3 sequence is CASSPWGTSGGADTQYF. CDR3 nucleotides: TGCGCCAGCAGCCCGTGGGGGACTAGCGGGGGGGCAGATACGCAGTATTTT.